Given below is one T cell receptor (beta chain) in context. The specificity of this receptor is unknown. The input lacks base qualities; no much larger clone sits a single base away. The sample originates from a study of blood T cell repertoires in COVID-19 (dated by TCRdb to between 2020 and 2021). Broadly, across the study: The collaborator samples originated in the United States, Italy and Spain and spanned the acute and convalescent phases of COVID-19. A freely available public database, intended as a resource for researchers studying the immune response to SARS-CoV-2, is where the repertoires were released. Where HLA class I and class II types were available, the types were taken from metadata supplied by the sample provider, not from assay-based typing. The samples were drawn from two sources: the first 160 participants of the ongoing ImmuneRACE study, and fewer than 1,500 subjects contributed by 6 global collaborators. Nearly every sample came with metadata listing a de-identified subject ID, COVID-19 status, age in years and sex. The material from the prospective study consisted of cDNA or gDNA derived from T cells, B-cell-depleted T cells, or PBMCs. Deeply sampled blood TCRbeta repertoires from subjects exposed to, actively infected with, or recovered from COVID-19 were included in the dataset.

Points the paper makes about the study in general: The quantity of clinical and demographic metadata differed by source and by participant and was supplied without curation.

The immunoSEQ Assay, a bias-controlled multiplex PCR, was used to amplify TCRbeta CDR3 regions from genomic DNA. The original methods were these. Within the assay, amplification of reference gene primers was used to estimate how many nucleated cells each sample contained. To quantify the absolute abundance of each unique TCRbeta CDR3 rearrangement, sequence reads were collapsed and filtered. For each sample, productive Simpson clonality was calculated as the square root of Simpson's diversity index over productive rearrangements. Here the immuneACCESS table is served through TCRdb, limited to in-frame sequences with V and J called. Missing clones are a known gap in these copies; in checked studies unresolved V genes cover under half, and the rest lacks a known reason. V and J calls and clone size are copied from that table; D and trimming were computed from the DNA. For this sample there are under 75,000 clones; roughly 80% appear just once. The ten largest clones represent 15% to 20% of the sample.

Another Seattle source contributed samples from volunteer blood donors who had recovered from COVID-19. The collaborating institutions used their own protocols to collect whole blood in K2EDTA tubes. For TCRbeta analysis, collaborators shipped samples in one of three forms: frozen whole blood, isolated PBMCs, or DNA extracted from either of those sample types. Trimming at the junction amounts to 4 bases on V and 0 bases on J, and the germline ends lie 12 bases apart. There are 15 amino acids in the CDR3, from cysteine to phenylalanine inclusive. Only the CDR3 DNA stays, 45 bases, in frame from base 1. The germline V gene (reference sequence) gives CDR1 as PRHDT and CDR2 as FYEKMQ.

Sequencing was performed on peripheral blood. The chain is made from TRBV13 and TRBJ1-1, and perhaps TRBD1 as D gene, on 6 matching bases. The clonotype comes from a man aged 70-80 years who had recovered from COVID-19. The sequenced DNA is TGTGCCAGCAGCTCCCGGGACACCATGAACACTGAAGCTTTCTTT. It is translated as CASSSRDTMNTEAFF.